This T cell receptor (beta chain) was sequenced during a study of shared T cell receptors in the human thymus. The germline CDR1 and CDR2 sequences are MNHEY and SVGAGI. The CDR3 is 13 residues long. V lost 5 bases, J lost 10 bases, and 14 bases lay in between. This clone has just a few counts. Clones were sequenced by immunoSEQ multiplex PCR, and TCRdb holds only the in-frame ones, with some missing. The data show approximately 760,000 clones, 70% to 90% seen once. The same sample was also studied in work on human thymus T cells. Per that paper: Serving as donors were healthy Finnish infants, each of whom was having open corrective surgery for congenital heart defects. Corrective heart surgery yielded resections, and these provided the thymus tissue. Use of V and J genes seemed skewed within the thymic and blood repertoires.

V is TRBV6-5 and J is TRBJ1-4; D not resolved. The source material was thymocytes. The TCR was taken from a girl younger than two with a congenital heart defect. CDR3 coding DNA: TGTGCCAGCAGTCGTCTCCCTAAGAGAAAACTGTTTTTT. Protein sequence: CASSRLPKRKLFF.